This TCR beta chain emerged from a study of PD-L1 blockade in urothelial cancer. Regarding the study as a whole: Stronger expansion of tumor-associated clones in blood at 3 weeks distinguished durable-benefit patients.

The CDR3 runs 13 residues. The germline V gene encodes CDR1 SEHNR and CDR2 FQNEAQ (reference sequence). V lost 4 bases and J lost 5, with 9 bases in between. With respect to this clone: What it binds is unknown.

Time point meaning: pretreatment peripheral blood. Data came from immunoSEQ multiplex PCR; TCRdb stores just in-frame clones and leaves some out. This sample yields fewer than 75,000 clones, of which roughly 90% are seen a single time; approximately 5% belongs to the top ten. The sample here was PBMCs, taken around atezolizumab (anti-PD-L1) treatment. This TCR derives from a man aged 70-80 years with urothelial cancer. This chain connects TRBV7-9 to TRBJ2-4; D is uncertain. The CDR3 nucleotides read TGTGCCAGCAGCTCCTTCCCCGAAAACATTCAGTACTTC. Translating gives CASSSFPENIQYF.